The sequence of this TCR beta chain was determined in a study of blood T cells in healthy people across ages. In the case of this clonotype: The antigen is not known.

Per the germline V gene, CDR1 is DFQATT and CDR2 is SNEGSKA (reference sequence). The CDR3 runs 13 residues. V lost 5 bases and J lost 8, with 17 bases in between. Study results and limitations: Estimates of total diversity, which came from one million sequenced T cells, were considered to be underestimates.

The use of a sample-barcoded 5' primer and a J-beta primer mix characterized a second PCR of about 6 to 11 cycles. Each CDR3 protein gets one entry after TCRdb re-called the 5' RACE reads with MiXCR. The sample lists about 970,000 distinct CDR3 sequences; about 51% were seen once. The sample comprised blood. The genes are TRBV20-1 and TRBJ2-3; D possibly corresponds to TRBD2 (6 bases). The sequence was collected from a woman in her sixties or seventies in good health. The CDR3 spells CSAPKGTDGTQYF. The CDR3 region has the DNA TGCAGTGCTCCGAAAGGGACTGACGGTACGCAGTATTTT.